The 23 T cell receptor beta chains below all came from one sample that was sequenced in a study of T-cell memory formation after mild COVID-19. TCRdb processed the 5' RACE reads anew with MiXCR; each CDR3 protein has one entry. The sample lists 300,000 to 400,000 distinct CDR3 sequences; around 13% were seen once. What was sequenced was PBMCs or a T cell subset sorted from them (not recorded which). The receptors originated from a man aged 18-30 years who had mild COVID-19 (a few samples of this study predate the infection). Cell type and time point are not known.

The V call is TRBV7-8, the J call TRBJ2-7; TRBD2 aligns across 8 bases. CDR3 length: 12 amino acids. Trimming at V came to 5 bases and at J to 12 bases, leaving 9 bases not matched to a gene. Germline V CDR1 and CDR2: SGHVS, FQNEAQ. The CDR3 spells CASSQPGLELYV. The CDR3 coding sequence is TGTGCCAGCAGCCAACCGGGACTAGAACTGTACGTC.

This clonotype was seen a handful of times. The chain joins TRBV7-6 to TRBJ2-2, with D perhaps being TRBD1 or TRBD2 (5 bases each). The CDR3 length is 16 residues. From germline, CDR1 is SGHVS and CDR2 FNYEAQ. V lost 7 bases to trimming and J lost 6 bases, with 21 bases between them. This CDR3 reads CASTPGSGNRPGELFF. The CDR3 bases are TGTGCCAGCACCCCAGGGTCCGGGAATCGTCCCGGGGAGCTGTTTTTT. The full variable domain, in which reference TRBV7-6 and TRBJ2-2 provide the parts outside the CDR3, is GAGVSQSPRYKVTKRGQDVALRCDPISGHVSLYWYRQALGQGPEFLTYFNYEAQQDKSGLPNDRFSAERPEGSISTLTIQRTEQRDSAMYRCASTPGSGNRPGELFFGEGSRLTVL.

This clonotype was detected only a few times. The chain employs TRBV6-5 and TRBJ1-2; a possible D gene is TRBD1 (5 bases). The CDR3 spans 16 residues. Germline lookup yields CDR1 MNHEY and CDR2 SVGAGI. V lost 5 bases to trimming and J lost 4 bases, with 20 bases between them. CDR3 in DNA: TGTGCCAGCAGTCGGGTGGGGCAGGAGAGATTCTATGGCTACACCTTC. The encoded protein is CASSRVGQERFYGYTF.

This clonotype was seen ten or more times. This chain links TRBV7-8 with TRBJ2-3; D remains unclear. V lost 8 bases and J 6 bases, leaving 9 bases between the germline ends. The CDR3 loop spans 11 amino acids. From germline, CDR1 is SGHVS and CDR2 FQNEAQ. The chain's CDR3 is CASGSADTQYF. The CDR3 bases are TGTGCCAGCGGCTCGGCGGATACGCAGTATTTT.

This clonotype was observed a handful of times. V usage is TRBV28 and J usage is TRBJ1-4; D is unclear. The CDR3 has 13 amino acids. With 7 bases removed from V and 7 bases from J, the gap between germline ends came to 13 bases. Per germline, CDR1 MDHEN and CDR2 SYDVKM. The DNA for the CDR3 is TGTGCCAGCACCGTTCCGGGGTCTGAAAAACTGTTTTTT. This codes for CASTVPGSEKLFF.

This chain joins TRBV20-1 and TRBJ2-1, with 7 bases identical to TRBD1. The CDR3 has 13 residues. Losses at the gene ends were 4 bases for V and 3 bases for J; bases not matched to a gene: 3. Germline CDR1 and CDR2: DFQATT and SNEGSKA (reference sequence). CDR3 nucleotide sequence: TGCAGTGCTACTCGGACAGGCTACAATGAGCAGTTCTTC. Amino acids: CSATRTGYNEQFF.

Details on this clonotype: One end of the junction varies from germline; a read error may be responsible. The chain recombines TRBV10-3 with TRBJ1-1, with D possibly TRBD1 on 6 matching bases. The CDR3 is 12 amino acids. Looked up from germline, CDR1 is ENHRY and CDR2 is SYGVKD. The CDR3 DNA is TGTGCCATCTCAGGGGTCGGGACTGAAGTTTTCTTT. This codes for CAISGVGTEVFF.

V and J are TRBV29-1 and TRBJ1-2, with 9 bases matching TRBD1. The CDR3 is made up of 13 amino acids. V shed 3 bases and J 7 bases; nucleotides not matched to a gene: 6. The germline V gene has CDR1 SQVTM and CDR2 ANQGSEA. The CDR3 is CSVDVGDRAGYTF. In DNA form, the CDR3 reads TGCAGCGTTGATGTGGGGGACAGGGCTGGCTACACCTTC. Together with reference TRBV29-1 and TRBJ1-2, the CDR3 gives the full variable domain: SAVISQKPSRDICQRGTSLTIQCQVDSQVTMMFWYRQQPGQSLTLIATANQGSEATYESGFVIDKFPISRPNLTFSTLTVSNMSPEDSSIYLCSVDVGDRAGYTFGSGTRLTVV.

This clonotype turned up a few times. The chain couples TRBV7-3 to TRBJ2-3; 7 nucleotides align to TRBD1. This CDR3 region has 18 residues. The V gene's germline CDR1 is SGHTA and CDR2 FQGTGA. V lost 4 bases and J lost 1; bases outside the gene matches: 14. CDR3 sequence reads: CASSSRGQEHPCTDTQYF. The CDR3 DNA follows: TGTGCCAGCAGCTCCAGAGGACAGGAACACCCCTGCACAGATACGCAGTATTTT. Supplemented by reference TRBV7-3 and TRBJ2-3, the full variable domain reads GAGVSQTPSNKVTEKGKYVELRCDPISGHTALYWYRQSLGQGPEFLIYFQGTGAADDSGLPNDRFFAVRPEGSVSTLKIQRTERGDSAVYLCASSSRGQEHPCTDTQYFGPGTRLTVL.

The chain couples TRBV19 to TRBJ2-1; a possible D gene is TRBD1 (6 bases). The germline V gene encodes CDR1 LNHDA and CDR2 SQIVND (reference sequence). The CDR3 consists of 14 residues. The V end was cut by 5 bases, the J end by 1 base, with 9 bases between. The chain's CDR3 is CASSGQGSYNEQFF. CDR3 nucleotides: TGTGCCAGTAGTGGCCAGGGGTCCTACAATGAGCAGTTCTTC.

This clonotype was recorded a few times. CDR3 bases: TGCGCCAGCAGCCGGGACAGACGCTATGGCTACACCTTC. Protein product: CASSRDRRYGYTF. The chain couples TRBV5-1 to TRBJ1-2, with 7 bases identical to TRBD1. The ends lost 4 bases at V and 4 bases at J; junction bases unmatched: 4. CDR1 and CDR2 (germline): SGHRS, YFSETQ. This CDR3 is 13 amino acids long.

The chain uses TRBV5-1 and TRBJ1-2; 8 nucleotides match TRBD1. In germline, CDR1 is SGHRS, CDR2 YFSETQ. The CDR3 has 15 amino acids. Trimming cost V 4 bases and J 5 bases; bases outside gene matches: 10. Written as DNA, the CDR3 is TGCGCCAGCAGCACGGGACAGGCCAACGCTTATGGCTACACCTTC. It yields the protein CASSTGQANAYGYTF.

Only a few counts were recorded for this clonotype. V and J are TRBV5-1 and TRBJ1-1; perhaps TRBD1 as D (6 bases). Between the trimmed V and J ends, which lost 4 bases and 6 bases, there was a span of 19 bases. Germline V CDR1 and CDR2: SGHRS, YFSETQ. The CDR3 sequence is 15 residues long. Here the CDR3 DNA reads TGCGCCAGCAGCCCCGGAAGGCAGGGGACGTCTGAAGCTTTCTTT. Protein: CASSPGRQGTSEAFF.

The chain couples TRBV5-1 to TRBJ2-1; D remains ambiguous. Germline-derived CDR1 and CDR2 are SGHRS and YFSETQ. CDR3 length equals 15 residues. Deletions cut 4 bases from V and 3 bases from J, with 14 bases between. The CDR3 loop is CASSPLVRVYNEQFF. CDR3 coding DNA: TGCGCCAGCAGCCCCCTAGTCCGCGTCTACAATGAGCAGTTCTTC.

This clonotype appeared many times. This rearrangement joins TRBV5-1 to TRBJ2-3; 10 bases line up with TRBD2. The V and J ends lost 0 bases and 2 bases, in that order; junction bases with no gene match: 3. The CDR3 loop spans 16 amino acids. Germline-derived CDR1 and CDR2 are SGHRS and YFSETQ. In nucleotides, the CDR3 is TGCGCCAGCAGCTTGGCCCTAGCGGGAGCCACAGATACGCAGTATTTT. It is translated as CASSLALAGATDTQYF.

This clonotype was observed a handful of times. V usage is TRBV6-1 and J usage is TRBJ2-7, with D possibly called TRBD1 or TRBD2 (5 bases each). Germline V gives CDR1 MNHNS, CDR2 SASEGT. Trimming shortened V by 6 bases and J by 2 bases, and 11 bases separated the two germline ends. The CDR3 runs 13 residues. CDR3 coding DNA: TGTGCCAGCAGAAAGAGGGGCCCCTACGAGCAGTACTTC. Its protein product is CASRKRGPYEQYF.

The chain links TRBV28 to TRBJ2-7; 8 bases map to TRBD1. The trim removed 6 bases at V and 1 base at J, leaving 8 bases unmatched. This CDR3 region has 15 residues. The germline V gene encodes CDR1 MDHEN and CDR2 SYDVKM. The DNA of the CDR3 is TGTGCCAGCAGGGGCCCGGGACAGGAGTCCTACGAGCAGTACGTC. Residues: CASRGPGQESYEQYV.

V gene TRBV29-1 combines with J gene TRBJ2-3; weak D call: TRBD2 (6 bases). V shed 4 bases and J shed 0 bases, with 11 bases lying between them. This CDR3 is 14 amino acids long. The germline gives CDR1 SQVTM, CDR2 ANQGSEA. CDR3: CSVGGAASTDTQYF. CDR3 nucleotides: TGCAGCGTTGGCGGGGCCGCTAGCACAGATACGCAGTATTTT.

This chain joins TRBV10-1 and TRBJ1-1; D gene ambiguous. The V and J ends lost 3 bases and 5 bases respectively, with 7 bases between them. The germline V gene has CDR1 WNHNN and CDR2 SYGVQD (reference sequence). The CDR3 extends over 12 amino acids. The CDR3: CASSDKGTEAFF. In DNA form, the CDR3 reads TGCGCCAGCAGTGATAAGGGAACTGAAGCTTTCTTT.

V usage is TRBV12-5 and J usage is TRBJ2-7, with 7 positions matching TRBD1. With 4 bases clipped from V and 0 bases from J, the junction kept 3 bases outside the gene matches. Germline V gene lookup returns CDR1 LGHNT and CDR2 FRNRAP. This CDR3 has 14 amino acids. The CDR3 bases are TGTGCTAGTGGTTCGGACAGGTCCTCCTACGAGCAGTACTTC. Translation gives CASGSDRSSYEQYF.

This clonotype was seen a few times. The chain recombines TRBV2 with TRBJ1-2; 8 bases line up with TRBD1. The CDR3 extends over 13 amino acids. CDR1 is SNHLY, CDR2 FYNNEI, per germline. V was clipped by 10 bases and J by 4 bases; unmatched bases: 8. The CDR3 nucleotides are TGTGCCACTCGGACAGGGAGGCCCTATGGCTACACCTTC. This encodes CATRTGRPYGYTF.

This clonotype has just a few counts. The chain couples TRBV12-3 or TRBV12-4 to TRBJ2-5; D perhaps matches TRBD2 (6 bases). This CDR3 contains 15 residues. V lost 5 bases and J lost 1, with 14 bases in between. CDR3 DNA: TGTGCCAGCAGTCTCATTTTGACTAGCCAAGAGACCCAGTACTTC. Its protein is CASSLILTSQETQYF.

J is TRBJ2-1 and V is TRBV6-1; 7 bases are a match to TRBD1. The ends lost 6 bases at V and 8 bases at J; junction bases unmatched: 16. Germline V gene data show CDR1 as MNHNS and CDR2 as SASEGT. The CDR3 is 16 amino acids. The CDR3 protein is CASRGRGGLRWDEQFF. CDR3 in DNA: TGTGCCAGCAGGGGAAGAGGGGGCTTAAGGTGGGATGAGCAGTTCTTC.